This T cell receptor beta chain was captured in a study of cytomegalovirus exposure and HLA in healthy donors listed by TCRdb under 2017. The study in broad terms: An earlier analysis of roughly 500 of the donors reported about 250 Gb of sequence data and approximately 110 million unique TCR beta sequences from about 200 million T cells. To predict cytomegalovirus infection status, the study brought together high-throughput TCR immunosequencing, statistical association of individual TCRs with disease status, and machine learning. Using immunosequencing, the study profiled T cell repertoires from around 670 subjects and related those repertoires to cytomegalovirus serostatus. A later genetic analysis took genome-wide SNP genotypes for about 65% of the roughly 670 donors and used that subset as a discovery cohort. Every repertoire in the discovery cohort had been generated on one and the same sequencing platform. The number of typed donors differed by locus: 629-630 for A, B, C, DRB1 and DQB1; 522 for DQA1; 606 for DPA1; and around 470 for DPB1. In a later analysis, previously published TCR beta repertoires from 670 or so donors were re-analyzed and high-resolution HLA genotyping was added so that TCR occurrence patterns could be studied. An earlier analysis of approximately 640 of the donors applied high-throughput TCR beta sequencing to assess whether each TCR beta V gene segment acted as functional or pseudogenic. Of the roughly 400 genotyped donors, over 65% fell in the genetic ancestry cluster associated with self-reported Caucasian donors. Because of strong linkage in the cohort, five DR-DQ haplotypes were treated as single units for association and clustering. Donor age, sex, ethnicity and CMV serostatus were compiled alongside the repertoire data. A separate validation cohort of roughly 110 different subjects was used in addition to the roughly 670-subject first cohort. Among 398 genotyped donors of the cohort, an average of around 250,000 unique TCR beta nucleotide sequences was sequenced per donor, of which about 18% were non-productive. The study was designed to test whether signatures of past pathogen exposure could be identified by cataloging public T cell receptors. HLA typing covered class I and class II loci at four-digit resolution. About 300 gigabases of sequencing data and 75 million to 85 million unique TCR sequences made up an early release that covered some 640 HLA-typed donors. Rather than drawing on any new phenotypic data, the later analysis identified candidate immune exposures from TCR beta sequences and the way those sequences occurred across donors. What the work shows at the level of the full study, not this receptor alone: A later analysis found that HLA-associated TCR beta chains were more clonally expanded and had lower generation probabilities than equally common non-associated chains. A cluster of highly shared sequence variants was judged likely to represent a technical artifact of the sequencing pipeline. Broadly in line with IMGT annotations, most TCR beta V segments showed up in productive rearrangements about 90% or about 30% of the time in an earlier analysis of several hundred of the donors. A later analysis found that TCR association rates varied across HLA loci, with DRB1 alleles showing the most associated TCRs and HLA-C alleles the fewest. Because HLA typing was missing for some donors at each locus, association tests included only the typed subset. Linkage disequilibrium might explain the correlated functional status among segregating V segments, but an unknown experimental factor could not be ruled out. A few of the identified cytomegalovirus-associated TCR beta chains were confirmed in vitro to be specific for cytomegalovirus antigens. At a false discovery rate of 0.05, a later analysis linked 16,951 TCR beta sequences to specific HLA alleles. The cohort was sequenced for TCR beta chains only, and without alpha or paired-chain data the features that could be detected were limited. Assigning TCR associations to individual alleles was difficult when HLA alleles, especially DR and DQ, strongly co-occurred. Some IMGT-functional V segments, including TRBV6-2 and TRBV6-3, could not be told apart with the 87-base-pair reads, so those segments were excluded. Approximately 18 rarely observed V segments, including chromosome 9 orphons, were excluded from the earlier analysis of several hundred of the donors because counts were too low. According to a later genetic analysis, donors in an Asian-associated ancestry cluster had fewer N-insertions in productive TCRs than the roughly 670-donor mean. The presence/absence analyses assumed that sequencing depth was roughly uniform across donors, and that assumption may not be true. The study gave a list of under 200 TCR beta chains associated with cytomegalovirus. A later analysis reported that several top co-occurrence clusters appeared linked to parvovirus B19, influenza, CMV and Epstein-Barr virus. Most CMV-associated TCR beta chains appeared to be HLA-restricted in a later analysis, and the HLA associations seemed to be driven largely by CMV exposure. The classifier was reported to diagnose cytomegalovirus status with high specificity and sensitivity in both the original and validation cohorts. Across donors, most TCR sequences were observed very rarely, whereas some public TCRs were present in many individuals. CMV serostatus was the only immune exposure information available for the cohort. A further reported finding was that TCR beta sequences accurately predicted the HLA-A and HLA-B alleles for most subjects in the first cohort. In a later genetic analysis, a missense DCLRE1C variant was associated with V-gene and J-gene trimming of TCR beta chains, and the association was replicated in an independent cohort. It was suggested by the authors that the approach could potentially be generalized to other disease states and immunological phenotypes.

The CDR1 and CDR2 encoded by the germline V gene are MDHEN and SYDVKM. The V end gives up 1 base and the J end 4 bases, leaving 0 bases in the junction not matched to a gene. Reading from cysteine to phenylalanine, the CDR3 counts 14 amino acids. Just the 42-base CDR3 DNA is kept, in frame starting at base 1. In total, approximately 700 healthy bone marrow donors made up the cohort. All cohort members were sampled while nominally healthy, although unrecorded immune exposures were likely present. The donor tested CMV seronegative and was one of the 352 seronegative cohort members. A peripheral blood sample was collected from each donor, and TCR beta sequencing was performed on peripheral blood mononuclear cells. The Qiagen DNeasy Blood Extraction Kit was used to extract genomic DNA from the blood cell samples. Concerning this clone: Its antigen is unknown. No base quality information exists; no much larger clone differs at one position.

Receptor amplification or capture employed the immunoSEQ multiplex PCR assay. For the multiplex PCR, a mixture combining 60 forward primers for TCR Vbeta segments and 13 reverse primers for TCR Jbeta segments was used. A multiplex PCR assay on genomic DNA amplified the CDR3 region of rearranged TCR beta genes. The Illumina HiSeq System was used to sequence the amplified TCR beta libraries as 87-base-pair reads. On the study's bioinformatics: A later analysis tallied 75 million to 95 million unique TCR beta chains across the 666 repertoires, and approximately 12 million of those chains were shared by two or more donors. Raw reads were error-corrected and collapsed into unique sequences by a nearest-neighbor algorithm in which closely related sequences were merged to remove PCR and sequencing errors. To assign V, D and J gene segments, CDR3 sequences were aligned to IMGT reference sequences. For a sequence to be retained, at least a six-nucleotide match to both a V gene segment and a J gene segment was required. Rearrangements were called productive when the CDR3 lacked stop codons and stayed in frame with V and J; all others were non-productive. Following IMGT convention, CDR3 was defined as the stretch from the second conserved V-encoded cysteine to the conserved J-encoded phenylalanine. The earlier analysis of approximately 500 of the donors excluded sequences that lacked an unambiguous match to a single V gene segment. An earlier analysis of several hundred of the donors called V segments functional above 56.7% productive rearrangements and segregating when the between-donor standard deviation exceeded 5%. To diagnose cytomegalovirus status from the catalog of TCR beta chain sequences, a statistical classification framework was built. In a later analysis, V and J genes were assigned by comparing TCR nucleotide sequences against IMGT/GENE-DB human TR gene sequences. The TCRdist pipeline was used in a later analysis to assign CDR3 sequences and most-parsimonious VDJ recombination scenarios. In a later analysis, every TCR beta chain was defined by the combination of its CDR3 amino acid sequence and its V-gene family, and reads without a unique V-gene family were dropped. As a way to deal with suspected cross-contamination and a sequencing artifact, a later analysis dropped more than 500 nucleotide sequences that were highly shared and had low generation probability. For each public chain, a later analysis derived a clonal expansion index from normalized ranks of inferred template counts within each repertoire. In a later analysis, generation probabilities were computed with a VDJ recombination model fitted to out-of-frame rearrangements, and the resulting probabilities were checked against IGoR. Hypergeometric tests were used in a later analysis to score TCR-TCR, TCR-HLA and TCR-CMV co-occurrence, with a repertoire-size bias correction applied to the TCR pairs. A later analysis estimated false discovery rates by permuting HLA or CMV assignments 20 times. In a later analysis, co-occurring TCRs were grouped using DBSCAN, and TCRdist sequence similarity was added for clustering within HLA-allele-positive subsets. Repertoires with fewer than 30,000 or more than 120,000 public chains were left out of co-occurrence clustering, as were four to six repertoires with anomalous nucleotide sharing. Held by TCRdb, this immuneACCESS table contains in-frame sequences only and omits some clones. Under half of the omission traces to an unresolved V gene where checked; the cause of the rest is unknown. V and J calls and clone size are as listed in that table; D and trimming were resolved from the DNA. This sample holds 130,000 or so clones; around 73% were observed only once. The ten largest account for about 1.5% of the sample.

Source material: PBMCs. This TCR derives from a female donor in good health and CMV-seronegative. The chain couples TRBV28 to TRBJ2-1, with 8 bases aligning to TRBD1. The bases read TGTGCCAGCAGTTTATACAGGGGGTACAATGAGCAGTTCTTC. The translation is CASSLYRGYNEQFF. The CDR3, completed at both ends by the reference TRBV28 and TRBJ2-1 genes, gives the full variable domain DVKVTQSSRYLVKRTGEKVFLECVQDMDHENMFWYRQDPGLGLRLIYFSYDVKMKEKGDIPEGYSVSREKKERFSLILESASTNQTSMYLCASSLYRGYNEQFFGPGTRLTVL.